The present T cell receptor (beta chain) was sequenced within a study of CD8 T cells in Susac syndrome. Study-wide points: The study admitted that it had a relatively small number of individuals in its TCR sequencing and HLA analysis.

Comment on this clonotype: The target antigen is unknown.

Reverse transcription of about 0.45 to 1 ug RNA used random hexamers. TCRdb re-analysed the immunoSEQ multiplex PCR reads in MiXCR, keeping a single row per CDR3 protein. The sample includes a few hundred thousand distinct CDR3 sequences, more than 80% seen only once; the top ten take 0.09% to 0.15%. The multiple sclerosis controls, all treatment-naive patients, had relapsing-remitting disease that was stable or active. TEMRA cells were FACS-enriched, unlike CD8+ and CD4+ T cells, which were negatively isolated. Germline CDR1 reads MGHRA; CDR2 reads YSYEKL. Trimming took off 3 bases at V and 10 bases at J, with 19 bases between the two ends. This CDR3 has 15 amino acids.

The sequence was collected from a human donor with multiple sclerosis. This chain connects TRBV4-1 to TRBJ2-1, with D possibly TRBD2 on 6 matching bases. The sequenced sample was CD8+ T cells from PBMCs. The CDR3 protein is CASSHPWRGTREQFF. As DNA, the CDR3 is TGCGCCAGCAGCCACCCCTGGAGGGGCACGCGGGAGCAGTTCTTC.